Presented here are 11 T cell receptor beta chains from one specimen sequenced in a study of blood T cell repertoires in COVID-19. TCRdb's table, derived via immunoSEQ multiplex PCR, lists solely in-frame clones and lacks some. The sample records approximately 150,000 clones, 85% to 90% being singletons. The sample comprised peripheral blood. The receptors shown here come from a woman over 75 with COVID-19, enrolled during active disease.

The gene calls are TRBV7-8 and TRBJ1-1, with D hard to call. Trimming shortened V by 5 bases and J by 4 bases, and 14 bases separated the two germline ends. The CDR3 spans 14 residues. The germline V gene encodes CDR1 SGHVS and CDR2 FQNEAQ. The CDR3 DNA reads as TGTGCCAGCAGCCTAAGCGGGTCTAGCACTGAAGCTTTCTTT. Amino acid sequence: CASSLSGSSTEAFF. The complete variable domain, with remaining parts taken from reference TRBV7-8 and TRBJ1-1, reads GAGVSQSPRYKVAKRGQDVALRCDPISGHVSLFWYQQALGQGPEFLTYFQNEAQLDKSGLPSDRFFAERPEGSVSTLKIQRTQQEDSAVYLCASSLSGSSTEAFFGQGTRLTVV.

The genes are TRBV5-4 and TRBJ2-3; TRBD2 aligns across 10 bases. The CDR3 contains 16 residues. Germline trimming cut 3 bases from V and 7 bases from J; bases unmatched to any gene: 11. CDR1 is SGHNT and CDR2 is YYREEE in the germline V gene (reference sequence). Written as DNA, the CDR3 is TGTGCCAGCAGCTCATTATCTAGCGGGAGAGTAAATACGCAGTATTTT. Residues: CASSSLSSGRVNTQYF.

The V call is TRBV5-5, the J call TRBJ2-5; D call uncertain. Germline assignment: CDR1 SGHKS and CDR2 YYEKEE (reference sequence). Trimming removed 0 bases at V and 4 bases at J, with 7 bases between. The CDR3 length is 13 residues. The CDR3 region is CASSLVPSETQYF. CDR3 bases: TGTGCCAGCAGCTTGGTTCCGTCAGAGACCCAGTACTTC.

The gene calls are TRBV6-5 and TRBJ2-3; 7 bases agree with TRBD2. Losses at the gene ends were 8 bases for V and 5 bases for J; bases not matched to a gene: 10. This CDR3 contains 14 residues. The germline V gene has CDR1 MNHEY and CDR2 SVGAGI. The CDR3 loop is CASPPGGVGDTQYF. The CDR3 nucleotides are TGTGCCAGCCCCCCGGGGGGAGTAGGAGATACGCAGTATTTT.

The rearrangement joins TRBV11-3 to TRBJ1-2, with a possible D match to TRBD1 (5 bases). The CDR3 spans 13 residues. Trimming shortened V by 3 bases and J by 7 bases, and 12 bases separated the two germline ends. Germline V lookup: CDR1 SGHNT, CDR2 YENEEA. DNA for the CDR3: TGTGCCAGCAGCTTCAGTGGAGGGGTTGGCTACACCTTC. This translates into CASSFSGGVGYTF.

The rearrangement uses TRBV28 and TRBJ2-5, with 7 bases fitting TRBD2. Germline V gives CDR1 MDHEN, CDR2 SYDVKM. With V trimmed by 6 bases and J by 5 bases, 12 bases remained unmatched. The CDR3 is 15 residues long. CDR3 nucleotide sequence: TGTGCCAGCAGCCGGGGGGAGGCCCATCTGGAGACCCAGTACTTC. Translated, it gives CASSRGEAHLETQYF.

This clone was counted a single time. V gene TRBV27 combines with J gene TRBJ2-5; D gene uncertain. Germline CDR1 is MNHEY and CDR2 is SMNVEV (reference sequence). The CDR3 extends over 14 amino acids. The germline V and J ends were trimmed by 10 bases and 7 bases, with 22 bases remaining between them. CDR3 DNA sequence: TGTGCCACCCGCCGGAGTAGCACCCACCTGACCCAGTACTTC. It codes for CATRRSSTHLTQYF.

The CDR3 here is CASSSFNQGDEKLFF. CDR3 in DNA: TGCGCCAGCAGCTCTTTCAATCAGGGGGACGAAAAACTGTTTTTT. The chain has TRBV5-1 and TRBJ1-4, with 7 positions matching TRBD1. The CDR3 is 15 amino acids. The germline V gene has CDR1 SGHRS and CDR2 YFSETQ. Losses at the gene ends were 3 bases for V and 8 bases for J; bases not matched to a gene: 10.

The chain recombines TRBV27 with TRBJ1-5, with a tentative D call TRBD1 (5 bases). The V end lost 7 bases, the J end lost 0 bases, and 16 bases lay between the germline ends. This CDR3 is built from 16 residues. The germline gives CDR1 MNHEY, CDR2 SMNVEV (reference sequence). Here the CDR3 DNA reads TGTGCCAGCAACCCCGGACAAGCCCATAGCAATCAGCCCCAGCATTTT. It specifies CASNPGQAHSNQPQHF.

V usage is TRBV28 and J usage is TRBJ2-7, with 9 bases fitting TRBD2. V lost 3 bases, J lost 2 bases, and 2 bases stayed unmatched. The CDR3 is 14 amino acids. Per germline, CDR1 MDHEN and CDR2 SYDVKM. The DNA of the CDR3 is TGTGCCAGCAGTTTGAGCGGGAGGCCCTACGAGCAGTACTTC. This translates into CASSLSGRPYEQYF.

This clone has only one observation. CDR3 sequence reads: CASSLNPGQGGEKLFF. CDR3 bases: TGCGCCAGCAGCTTGAATCCGGGACAGGGAGGTGAAAAACTGTTTTTT. V is TRBV5-1 and J is TRBJ1-4; the match to TRBD1 covers 9 bases. V lost 1 base, J lost 7 bases, and 8 bases stayed unmatched. Per the germline V gene, CDR1 is SGHRS and CDR2 is YFSETQ. The CDR3 spans 16 residues.